This T cell receptor (beta chain) appears in the sequencing data of a study of beta chain features in type 1 diabetes. Of the isolated RNA, all was reverse transcribed, and so the sequenced material was expressed TCRB transcripts. Here immunoSEQ multiplex PCR was the method, and the copy in TCRdb shows in-frame clones only, minus some. The table lists hundreds of thousands of clones, roughly 70% of them singletons. The germline V and J ends were trimmed by 0 bases and 1 base, with 11 bases remaining between them. The germline V gene has CDR1 SGHNT and CDR2 YYREEE (reference sequence). The CDR3 length is 16 residues. Blood was drawn once from each donor into heparinised tubes. The draws averaged approximately 120 mL. Markers CD45RO/CCR7/CD25/CD127/CD95/CD27 served to sort CD4+ naive, central memory, regulatory and stem cell-like memory cells. Purity exceeded 98% in all sorted populations.

V and J are TRBV5-4 and TRBJ2-1; TRBD1 is a possible D gene (5 bases). This receptor was obtained from a man aged 25-40 years in good health. Material: naive CD4+ T cells from blood. The CDR3: CASSLESGQSYNEQFF. CDR3 in DNA: TGTGCCAGCAGCTTGGAGTCAGGGCAGTCCTACAATGAGCAGTTCTTC.